The clone carrying this T cell receptor beta chain was seen once. The target antigen is unknown. Sequencing was performed with immunoSEQ multiplex PCR; in TCRdb, only in-frame clones are kept and a portion is missing. The table lists around 90,000 clones, more than 90% of them singletons. CDR1 is MDHEN and CDR2 is SYDVKM in the germline V gene. V was trimmed by 1 base and J by 0 bases, leaving 12 bases between them. This CDR3 has 16 residues. This sample was included in a study of graft-versus-host responses after intestinal transplantation. Across the study: Recipients were given multivisceral, liver-intestinal, or isolated intestinal transplants. Among the recipients, all got anti-thymocyte globulin induction and then tacrolimus and steroids for about 3 years. The study's findings and limits: Within allografts, high graft-versus-host to host-versus-graft clonal ratios were seen among patients with graft-donor T cell macrochimerism. Peak GvH clone levels in circulation were associated with early post-transplant HvG declines.

The genes are TRBV28 and TRBJ1-2; tentatively, D is TRBD1 (6 bases). The sequences come from unstimulated CD4+ T cells sorted from spleen or lymph node cells, collected before intestinal transplant. The clonotype comes from a human donor who received an intestinal transplant. CDR3 region: CASSLSAGAPNYGYTF. The CDR3 nucleotides are TGTGCCAGCAGTTTATCGGCGGGGGCGCCTAACTATGGCTACACCTTC.